This T cell receptor (beta chain) is from a study of blood T cell repertoires in COVID-19. The wider study: The samples span acute and convalescent COVID-19 from the United States, Italy and Spain. Nucleic acid was either cDNA or gDNA, and it came from T cells, B-cell-depleted T cells, or PBMCs.

Per the original data handling: Reference gene primers were amplified, and this amplification served to estimate nucleated cell counts. Data came from immunoSEQ multiplex PCR; TCRdb stores just in-frame clones and leaves some out. That table gives V, J and clone size, and the DNA gave D and trimming. Here the sample spans a few hundred thousand clones, about 88% being singletons. The CDR3 is 19 amino acids. Germline assignment: CDR1 MDHEN and CDR2 SYDVKM. The V segment lost 5 bases and the J segment 0 bases; nucleotides outside the gene matches: 15. This clonotype was obtained from a woman aged 55-69 years with acute or convalescent COVID-19. V and J are TRBV28 and TRBJ1-3, with TRBD1 identical over 8 bases. The specimen was peripheral blood. CDR3 in amino acids: CASSPGQDHGLVSGNTIYF. For the CDR3, the DNA is TGTGCCAGCAGTCCGGGACAGGACCATGGGTTAGTCTCTGGAAACACCATATATTTT.